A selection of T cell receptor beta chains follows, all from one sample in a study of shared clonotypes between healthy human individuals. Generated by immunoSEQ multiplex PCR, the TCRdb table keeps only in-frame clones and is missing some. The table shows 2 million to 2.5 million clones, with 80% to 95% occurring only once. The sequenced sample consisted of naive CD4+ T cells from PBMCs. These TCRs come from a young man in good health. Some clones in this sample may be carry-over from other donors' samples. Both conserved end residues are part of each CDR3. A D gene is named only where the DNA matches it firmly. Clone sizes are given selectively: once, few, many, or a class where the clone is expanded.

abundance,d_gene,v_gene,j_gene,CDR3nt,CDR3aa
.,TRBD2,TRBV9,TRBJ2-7,TGTGCCAGCAGACGGGGACTAGACCCCGCCTACGAGCAGTACTTC,CASRRGLDPAYEQYF
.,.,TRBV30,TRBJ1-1,TGTGCCTGGAGTGTACCCGGGACGGTGAACACTGAAGCTTTCTTT,CAWSVPGTVNTEAFF
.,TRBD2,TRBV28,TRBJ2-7,TGTGCCAGCAGTCCAATAGGACTAGCGGGATCTTACGAGCAGTACTTC,CASSPIGLAGSYEQYF
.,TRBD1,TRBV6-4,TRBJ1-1,TGTGCCAGCAGAAACAGGGGAGGGACTGAAGCTTTCTTT,CASRNRGGTEAFF
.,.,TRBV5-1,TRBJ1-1,TGCGCCAGCAGCTTGGGGGTAGACACTGAAGCTTTCTTT,CASSLGVDTEAFF
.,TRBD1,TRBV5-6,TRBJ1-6,TGTGCCAGCAGCTTCGGACAGGGGTATTCACCCCTCCACTTT,CASSFGQGYSPLHF
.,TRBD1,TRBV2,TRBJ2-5,TGTGCCAGCAGTTTGGGACAGATTCAGGAGACCCAGTACTTC,CASSLGQIQETQYF
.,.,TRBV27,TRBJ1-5,TGTGCCAGCAGTTTCGGTGGTCATGGTCAGCCCCAGCATTTT,CASSFGGHGQPQHF
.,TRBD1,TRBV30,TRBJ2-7,TGTGCCTGGAGCAGGGGGCTCCTTAACGAGCAGTACTTC,CAWSRGLLNEQYF
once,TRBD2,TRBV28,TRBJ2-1,TGTGCCAGCACCCCGGCGGGGGAGGGCCGGAATGAGCAGTTCTTC,CASTPAGEGRNEQFF
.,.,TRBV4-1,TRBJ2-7,TGCGCCAGCAGCCAAGGGTGGGAGGCCTACGAGCAGTACTTC,CASSQGWEAYEQYF
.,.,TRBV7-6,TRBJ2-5,TGTGCCAGCAGCTTAGTAGGAGGGGGGGAGACCCAGTACTTC,CASSLVGGGETQYF
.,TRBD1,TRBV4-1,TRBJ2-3,TGCGCCAGCAGCCAAGATAGGAACAGGGGTTTGGCAGATACGCAGTATTTT,CASSQDRNRGLADTQYF
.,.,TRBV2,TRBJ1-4,TGTGCCAGCAGCTCGCCCCCCCCTAATGAAAAACTGTTTTTT,CASSSPPPNEKLFF
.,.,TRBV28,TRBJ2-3,TGTGCCATGGGGGGCGCGAGTACAGATACGCAGTATTTT,CAMGGASTDTQYF
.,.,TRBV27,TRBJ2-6,TGTGCCAGCAGTTTAATGCCGGGGGCGCTTTCCGGGGCCAACGTCCTGACTTTC,CASSLMPGALSGANVLTF
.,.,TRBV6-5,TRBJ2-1,TGTGCCAGCAGTTACGCGGTCGGGAGCGCCTATGAGCAGTTCTTC,CASSYAVGSAYEQFF
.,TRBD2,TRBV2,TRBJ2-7,TGTGCCAGCAGTCGGACTAGCGGGAGTGACGAGCAGTACTTC,CASSRTSGSDEQYF
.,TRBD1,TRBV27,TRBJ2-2,TGTGCCAGCAGCTTGACAGGGTGGGCCGGGGAGCTGTTTTTT,CASSLTGWAGELFF
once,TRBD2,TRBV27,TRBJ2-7,TGTGCCAGCAGTCTCCTCAACGCCCTGAAAGACAGCGGGAGGTCCTACGAGCAGTACTTC,CASSLLNALKDSGRSYEQYF
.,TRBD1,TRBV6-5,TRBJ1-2,TGTGCCACCGAACCATCCGGGACAGGAGATTATGGCTACACCTTC,CATEPSGTGDYGYTF
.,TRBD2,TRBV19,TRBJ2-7,TGTGCCAGTAGTGGGGGGGGAGCCACCTACGAGCAGTACTTC,CASSGGGATYEQYF
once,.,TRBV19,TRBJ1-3,TGTGCCAGTAGTATCTCCGGACAGAGCTCTGGAAACACCATATATTTT,CASSISGQSSGNTIYF
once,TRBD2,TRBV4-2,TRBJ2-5,TGTGCCAGCAGCCAAGAAAGTGCCGGGAGGGGCGGGGAGACCCAGTACTTC,CASSQESAGRGGETQYF
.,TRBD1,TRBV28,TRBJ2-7,TGTGCCAGCAGGCAGACAGGGTCCGACGAGCAGTACTTC,CASRQTGSDEQYF
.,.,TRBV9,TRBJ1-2,TGTGCCAGCACCCAGCAATCGCAGGGAGATGGCTACACCTTC,CASTQQSQGDGYTF
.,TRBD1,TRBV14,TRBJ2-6,TGTGCCAGCAGCCGCCGGGACAGGCTATACTCTGGGGCCAACGTCCTGACTTTC,CASSRRDRLYSGANVLTF
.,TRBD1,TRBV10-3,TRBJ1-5,TGTGCCATCAGGAGCGGGTTGACAGGGAATCAGCCCCAGCATTTT,CAIRSGLTGNQPQHF
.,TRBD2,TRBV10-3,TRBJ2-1,TGTGCCATCAGTGAGACCGAACTAGCGGGAGGGTCCAATGAGCAGTTCTTC,CAISETELAGGSNEQFF
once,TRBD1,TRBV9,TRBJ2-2,TGTGCCAGCAGCGTAGCTTCGGGACAGGGGTACACCGGGGAGCTGTTTTTT,CASSVASGQGYTGELFF
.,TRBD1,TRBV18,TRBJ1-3,TGTGCCAGCTCACCACGGCTCGGACAGGGAGCGGCTGGAAACACCATATATTTT,CASSPRLGQGAAGNTIYF
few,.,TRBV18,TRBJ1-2,TGTGCCAGCTCACCTCGCGGGGCAGATACCTATGGCTACACCTTC,CASSPRGADTYGYTF
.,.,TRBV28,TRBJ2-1,TGTGCCAGCAGTCCCGTCCCCCATGAGCAGTTCTTC,CASSPVPHEQFF
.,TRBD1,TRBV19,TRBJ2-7,TGTGCCAGTAGTATAACTTTTACCGGGACAGGGTACTCCTACGAGCAGTACTTC,CASSITFTGTGYSYEQYF
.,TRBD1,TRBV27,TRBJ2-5,TGTGCCAGCAGTTTATTAGGGACAGGACGCCAAGAGACCCAGTACTTC,CASSLLGTGRQETQYF
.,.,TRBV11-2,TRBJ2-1,TGTGCCACCTACCTTGGCGGCGAGCAGTTCTTC,CATYLGGEQFF
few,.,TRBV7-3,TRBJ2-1,TGTGCCAGCAGCACTAGCTCCTACAATGAGCAGTTCTTC,CASSTSSYNEQFF
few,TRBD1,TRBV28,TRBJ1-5,TGTGCCAGCAGTTCAGCACGGGACAGGGTCCAAGGGGAGCCCCAGCATTTT,CASSSARDRVQGEPQHF
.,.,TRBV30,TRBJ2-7,TGTGCCTGGAGTGAGAAGTACCGTTACTACGAGCAGTACTTC,CAWSEKYRYYEQYF
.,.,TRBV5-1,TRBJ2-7,TGCGCCAGCAGACACAACGGCAGATTGGGGGAGCAGTACTTC,CASRHNGRLGEQYF
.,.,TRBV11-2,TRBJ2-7,TGTGCCAGCAGCGTTGGGACTGTTCGCTACGAGCAGTACTTC,CASSVGTVRYEQYF
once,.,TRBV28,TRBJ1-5,TGTGCCAGCAGGGCAGGCAGCAATCAGCCCCAGCATTTT,CASRAGSNQPQHF
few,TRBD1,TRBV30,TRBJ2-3,TGTGCCTGGAAAAGGCTTTCCGGGACAGGGTTTGATACGCAGTATTTT,CAWKRLSGTGFDTQYF
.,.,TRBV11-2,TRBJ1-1,TGTGCCAGCAGTTCGCAGGGATTGGCTTTCTTT,CASSSQGLAFF
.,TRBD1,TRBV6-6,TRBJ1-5,TGTGCCAGCAGTACAGGGGTGGGCAATCAGCCCCAGCATTTT,CASSTGVGNQPQHF
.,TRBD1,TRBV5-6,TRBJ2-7,TGTGCCAGCAGCGGGGACAGGGAGGGGTCCTACGAGCAGTACTTC,CASSGDREGSYEQYF